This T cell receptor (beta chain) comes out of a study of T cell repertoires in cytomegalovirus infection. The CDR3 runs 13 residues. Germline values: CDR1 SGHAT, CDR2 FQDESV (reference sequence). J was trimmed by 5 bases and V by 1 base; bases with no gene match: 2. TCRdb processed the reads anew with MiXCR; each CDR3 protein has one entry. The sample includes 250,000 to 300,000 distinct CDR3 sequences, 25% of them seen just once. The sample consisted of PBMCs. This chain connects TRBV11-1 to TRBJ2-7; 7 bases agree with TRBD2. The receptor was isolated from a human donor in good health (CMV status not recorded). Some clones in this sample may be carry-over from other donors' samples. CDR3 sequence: CASSLGLADEQYF. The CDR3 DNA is TGTGCCAGCAGCTTAGGACTAGCCGACGAGCAGTACTTC.